The clone carrying this T cell receptor (beta chain) was seen only once. Its target is unknown. The data were taken from a study of graft-versus-host responses after intestinal transplantation. Study-level background: Isolated intestinal, liver-intestinal, or multivisceral transplants had been given to the recipients. Recipients uniformly received anti-thymocyte globulin induction, followed by tacrolimus and steroids for roughly three years. General observations from the study: Peak circulating GvH clone levels were associated with early post-transplant HvG declines. Across patients carrying graft-donor T cell macrochimerism, allografts held high graft-versus-host to host-versus-graft clonal ratios.

Method: immunoSEQ multiplex PCR; TCRdb's copy keeps in-frame clones and lacks some. This sample has about 88,000 clones, with about 95% found just once. This receptor was taken from a human donor who was the organ donor for an intestinal transplant. The material sequenced was unstimulated CD4+ T cells sorted from spleen or lymph node cells, taken before transplant.

CDR3 nucleotides: TGTGCCAGTAAGCTGGCAGCCCCCTATGGCTACACCTTC. Its protein product is CASKLAAPYGYTF. The genes are TRBV19 and TRBJ1-2; D gene ambiguous. Germline CDR1 LNHDA, CDR2 SQIVND (reference sequence). V was clipped by 7 bases and J by 4 bases, with 13 bases between them. The CDR3 is 13 amino acids.